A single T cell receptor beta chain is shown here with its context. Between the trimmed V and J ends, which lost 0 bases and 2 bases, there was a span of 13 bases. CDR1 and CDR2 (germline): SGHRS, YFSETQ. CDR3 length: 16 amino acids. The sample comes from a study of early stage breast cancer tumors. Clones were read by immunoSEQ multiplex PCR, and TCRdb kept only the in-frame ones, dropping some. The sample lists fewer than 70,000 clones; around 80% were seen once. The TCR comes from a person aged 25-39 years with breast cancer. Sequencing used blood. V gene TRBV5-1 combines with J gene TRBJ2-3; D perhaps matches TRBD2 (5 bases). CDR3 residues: CASSLGGMTFTDTQYF. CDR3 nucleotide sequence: TGCGCCAGCAGCTTGGGAGGGATGACATTCACAGATACGCAGTATTTT.